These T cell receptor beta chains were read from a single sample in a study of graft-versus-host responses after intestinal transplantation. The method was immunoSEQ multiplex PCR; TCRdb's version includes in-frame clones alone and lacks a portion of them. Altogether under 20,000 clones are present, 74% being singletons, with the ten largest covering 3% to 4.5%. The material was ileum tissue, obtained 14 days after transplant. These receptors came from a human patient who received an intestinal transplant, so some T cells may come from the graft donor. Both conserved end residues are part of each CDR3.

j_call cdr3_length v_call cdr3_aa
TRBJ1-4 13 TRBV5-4 CASSDGQNEKLFF
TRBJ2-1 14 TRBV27 CASSSQGGVNEQFF
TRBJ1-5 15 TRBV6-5 CASSYSTDSNQPQHF
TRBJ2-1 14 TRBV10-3 CAISESLGYNEQFF
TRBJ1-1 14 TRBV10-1 CASTYRERGTEAFF
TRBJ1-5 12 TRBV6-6 CASSPSNQPQHF
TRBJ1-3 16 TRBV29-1 CSVEVESFLSGNTIYF
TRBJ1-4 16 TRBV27 CASSLYSLPANEKLFF
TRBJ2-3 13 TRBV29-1 CSSDPGDTDTQYF
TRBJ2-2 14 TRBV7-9 CASSTGSNTGELFF
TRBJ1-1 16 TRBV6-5 CASSYVGWRIHTEAFF
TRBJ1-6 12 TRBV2 CARGDPNSPLHF
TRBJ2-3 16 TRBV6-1 CASSGTSGRMSDTQYF
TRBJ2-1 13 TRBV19 CASSIDRVGEQFF
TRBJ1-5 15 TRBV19 CASSIRVIRDQPQHF
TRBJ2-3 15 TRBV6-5 CASSYSWPGADTQYF
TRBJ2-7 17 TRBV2 CASSGPGGQRPTYEQYF
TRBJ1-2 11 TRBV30 CAWSVYGGYTF
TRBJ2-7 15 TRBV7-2 CASSPWGQWSYEQYF
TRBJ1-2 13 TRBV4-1 CASSHDQGDGYTF
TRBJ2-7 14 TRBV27 CASSLLGTGREQYF
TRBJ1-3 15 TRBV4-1 CASSHGTLSGNTIYF
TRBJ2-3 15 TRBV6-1 CASRGMISYTDTQYF
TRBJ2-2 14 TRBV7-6 CASTLAGSTGELFF
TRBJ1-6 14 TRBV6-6 CASSYRQASSPLHF
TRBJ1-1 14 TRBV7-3 CASRSGGLGTEAFF